The table lists the clone carrying this T cell receptor (beta chain) with a few counts. This CDR3 region has 13 residues. V was pared by 1 base and J by 5 bases, with 9 bases between. Germline V gene lookup returns CDR1 GTSNPN and CDR2 SVGIG (reference sequence). Data came from immunoSEQ multiplex PCR; TCRdb stores just in-frame clones and leaves some out. The sample includes about 490,000 clones, approximately 83% of them seen just once. The data derive from a study of blood T cell repertoires in COVID-19. Study-level background: Specimens from acute and convalescent COVID-19 originated in the United States, Italy and Spain. PBMCs, B-cell-depleted T cells, or T cells provided the cDNA or gDNA that made up the material.

Sequencing was carried out using peripheral blood. The chain has TRBV30 and TRBJ1-5; D might be TRBD1 (5 bases). The source is a human donor in a cohort sampled during active COVID-19. The CDR3 here is CAWSEGYDQPQHF. CDR3 sequence (DNA): TGTGCCTGGAGTGAGGGGTACGATCAGCCCCAGCATTTT.